A single sample gave rise to the 9 T cell receptor beta chains below, sequenced in a study of blood T cells in healthy people across ages. Next came a second PCR, run for about 6 to 12 cycles, which used a sample-barcoded 5' primer along with a J-beta primer mix. Each CDR3 protein is one row after TCRdb ran MiXCR on the 5' RACE reads. The top ten clones hold 11% of a sample with some 1.6 million distinct CDR3 sequences, approximately 32% of them seen once. Sequencing was carried out using blood. These receptors originate from a woman between 25 and 40 years old in good health.

A few counts support this clonotype. V and J are TRBV9 and TRBJ1-2; a weak D match, TRBD1 (5 bases). Trimming left V 3 bases short and J 5 bases short, with 14 bases between. The CDR3 length is 14 residues. CDR1 SGDLS and CDR2 YYNGEE come from the germline V gene. Written as DNA, the CDR3 is TGTGCCAGCAGCGAGGGCGTCGGGGGATATGGCTACACCTTC. Amino acids: CASSEGVGGYGYTF.

Turning to this clonotype: This is likely an artifact of a read error, given a far larger clone one base away. CDR3 in amino acids: CASSLGRGERYF. The CDR3 coding sequence is TGTGCCAGCAGCCTAGGACGTGGCGAGCGGTACTTC. The chain links TRBV3-1 to TRBJ2-5; D is undetermined. The CDR3 runs 12 residues. The V end was cut by 4 bases, the J end by 13 bases, with 16 bases between. Germline V gene lookup returns CDR1 LGHDT and CDR2 YNNKEL (reference sequence).

This clonotype has more than one count but fewer than ten. Being one base from a much bigger clone, this may be a read error. The CDR3 DNA reads as TGCAGTGCTCCCACAGGGAAAGGGAACTATGACTACACCTTC. It specifies CSAPTGKGNYDYTF. The genes are TRBV20-1 and TRBJ1-2; tentatively, D is TRBD1 (6 bases). From germline, CDR1 is DFQATT and CDR2 SNEGSKA (reference sequence). CDR3 size: 14 residues.

The V and J genes are TRBV6-6 and TRBJ1-4, with a possible D match to TRBD1 (5 bases). Trimming cost V 6 bases and J 4 bases, with 15 bases left between them. The CDR3 contains 15 residues. Germline V lookup: CDR1 MNHNY, CDR2 SVGAGI (reference sequence). The CDR3 DNA is TGTGCCAGCAGCCCCCTTCCGGGGGGTAATGAAAAACTGTTTTTT. Translated, it gives CASSPLPGGNEKLFF.

The table lists this clonotype with a few counts. The V call is TRBV10-3, the J call TRBJ2-7; 10 bases match TRBD1. Losses at the gene ends were 7 bases for V and 2 bases for J; bases not matched to a gene: 8. The CDR3 contains 15 residues. Germline V lookup: CDR1 ENHRY, CDR2 SYGVKD. The CDR3 DNA sequence: TGTGCCATCAAGGCAACCGGGACAGGGGCCTACGAGCAGTACTTC. The encoded protein is CAIKATGTGAYEQYF.

The chain joins TRBV20-1 to TRBJ2-7; tentatively, D is TRBD1 (5 bases). V lost 3 bases, J lost 2 bases, and 14 bases lay in between. This CDR3 comprises 14 residues. In germline, CDR1 is DFQATT, CDR2 SNEGSKA (reference sequence). CDR3 bases: TGCAGTGCTAGTAGTGGTCAGGGTGCCTACGAGCAGTACTTC. Its protein product is CSASSGQGAYEQYF.

The genes are TRBV20-1 and TRBJ1-5; no definite D call. This CDR3 is 11 amino acids long. Trimming shortened V by 6 bases and J by 11 bases, and 14 bases separated the two germline ends. In germline, CDR1 is DFQATT, CDR2 SNEGSKA (reference sequence). As DNA, the CDR3 is TGCAGTGCGATTCCAGACGGGGCCCAGCATTTT. Encoded protein: CSAIPDGAQHF.

This clonotype was seen many times. The V and J genes are TRBV29-1 and TRBJ1-2, with a tentative D call TRBD1 (6 bases). The length of the CDR3 is 13 residues. The V gene lost 5 bases and the J gene lost 11 bases, with 21 bases spanning the gap. Germline V gene sequence: CDR1 SQVTM, CDR2 ANQGSEA. The CDR3 DNA is TGCAGCGTTACCACAGGGTATGGGGCTGGTTACACCTTC. It encodes CSVTTGYGAGYTF.

The chain joins TRBV6-1 to TRBJ2-7, with 9 bases lining up with TRBD1. The ends lost 6 bases at V and 2 bases at J; junction bases unmatched: 5. CDR3 size: 14 residues. Germline-derived CDR1 and CDR2 are MNHNS and SASEGT. The CDR3 DNA follows: TGTGCCAGCAGGGATCGACAGGGGGCCTACGAGCAGTACTTC. It yields the protein CASRDRQGAYEQYF.